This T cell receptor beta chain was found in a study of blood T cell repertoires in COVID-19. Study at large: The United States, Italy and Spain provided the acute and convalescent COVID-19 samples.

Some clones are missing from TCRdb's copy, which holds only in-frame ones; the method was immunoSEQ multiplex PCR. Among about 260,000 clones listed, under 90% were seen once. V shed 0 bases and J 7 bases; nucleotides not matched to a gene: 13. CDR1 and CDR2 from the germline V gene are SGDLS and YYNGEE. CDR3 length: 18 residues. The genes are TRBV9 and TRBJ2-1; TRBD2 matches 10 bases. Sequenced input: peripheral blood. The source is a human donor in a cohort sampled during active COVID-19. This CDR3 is CASSVVASGGPSSNEQFF. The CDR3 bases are TGTGCCAGCAGCGTAGTGGCTAGCGGGGGCCCTTCGTCAAATGAGCAGTTCTTC.